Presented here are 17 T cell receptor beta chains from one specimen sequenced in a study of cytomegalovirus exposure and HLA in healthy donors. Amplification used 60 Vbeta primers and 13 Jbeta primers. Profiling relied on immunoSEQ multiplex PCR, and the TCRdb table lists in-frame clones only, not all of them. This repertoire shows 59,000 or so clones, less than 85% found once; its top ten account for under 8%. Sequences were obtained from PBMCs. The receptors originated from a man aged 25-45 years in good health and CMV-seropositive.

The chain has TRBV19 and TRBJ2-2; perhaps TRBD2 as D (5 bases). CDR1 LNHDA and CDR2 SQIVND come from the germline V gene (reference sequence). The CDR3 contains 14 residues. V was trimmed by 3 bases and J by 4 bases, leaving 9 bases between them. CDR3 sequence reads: CASSIGGSTGELFF. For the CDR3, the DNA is TGTGCCAGTAGTATCGGCGGGTCCACCGGGGAGCTGTTTTTT.

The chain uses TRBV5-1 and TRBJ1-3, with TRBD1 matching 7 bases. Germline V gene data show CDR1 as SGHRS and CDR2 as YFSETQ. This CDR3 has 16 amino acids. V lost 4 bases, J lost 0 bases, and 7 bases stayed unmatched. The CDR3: CASSHGTDYSGNTIYF. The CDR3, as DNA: TGCGCCAGCAGCCACGGGACAGACTACTCTGGAAACACCATATATTTT. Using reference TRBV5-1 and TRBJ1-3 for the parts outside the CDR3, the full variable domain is KAGVTQTPRYLIKTRGQQVTLSCSPISGHRSVSWYQQTPGQGLQFLFEYFSETQRNKGNFPGRFSGRQFSNSRSEMNVSTLELGDSALYLCASSHGTDYSGNTIYFGEGSWLTVV.

CDR3 nucleotide sequence: TGTGCCAGCAGTTTTGCGACAGGGGGAACCTACGAGCAGTACTTC. It encodes CASSFATGGTYEQYF. The gene calls are TRBV28 and TRBJ2-7; TRBD1 matches at 9 bases. Germline V gene sequence: CDR1 MDHEN, CDR2 SYDVKM. This CDR3 spans 15 amino acids. J gave up 2 bases and V 3 bases, and 5 bases lay outside the gene matches.

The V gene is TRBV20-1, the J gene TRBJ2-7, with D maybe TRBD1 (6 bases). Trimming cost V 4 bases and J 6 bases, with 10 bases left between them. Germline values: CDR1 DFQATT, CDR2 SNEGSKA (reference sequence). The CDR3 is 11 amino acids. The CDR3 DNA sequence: TGCAGTGCTATCTTCAGGGGCGAGCAGTACTTC. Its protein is CSAIFRGEQYF.

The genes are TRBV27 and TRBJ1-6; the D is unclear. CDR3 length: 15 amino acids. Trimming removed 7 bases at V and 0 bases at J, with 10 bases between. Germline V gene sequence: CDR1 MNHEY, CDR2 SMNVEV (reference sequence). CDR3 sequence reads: CASKNSGSYNSPLHF. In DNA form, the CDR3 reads TGTGCCAGCAAAAACTCAGGCTCCTATAATTCACCCCTCCACTTT.

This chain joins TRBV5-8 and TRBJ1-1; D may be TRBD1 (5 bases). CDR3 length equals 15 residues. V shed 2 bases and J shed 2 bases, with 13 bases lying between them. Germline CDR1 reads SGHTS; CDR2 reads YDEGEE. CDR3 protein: CASSLRGSFNTEAFF. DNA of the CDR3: TGTGCCAGCAGCTTAAGGGGTTCGTTCAACACTGAAGCTTTCTTT.

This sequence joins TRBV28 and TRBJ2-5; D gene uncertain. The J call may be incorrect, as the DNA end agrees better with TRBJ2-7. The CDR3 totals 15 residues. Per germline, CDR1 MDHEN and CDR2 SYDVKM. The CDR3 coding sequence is TGTGCCAGCAGTTCAATTATTCTGCCCTCCTACGAGCAGTACTTC. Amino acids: CASSSIILPSYEQYF.

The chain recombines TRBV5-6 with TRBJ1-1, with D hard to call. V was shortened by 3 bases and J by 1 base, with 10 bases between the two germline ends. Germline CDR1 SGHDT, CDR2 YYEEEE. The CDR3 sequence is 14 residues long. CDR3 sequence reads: CASSSGKGNTEAFF. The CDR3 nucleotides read TGTGCCAGCAGCTCAGGCAAAGGGAACACTGAAGCTTTCTTT.

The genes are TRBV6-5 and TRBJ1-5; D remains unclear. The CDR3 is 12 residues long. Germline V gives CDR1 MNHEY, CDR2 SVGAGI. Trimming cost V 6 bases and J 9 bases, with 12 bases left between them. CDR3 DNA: TGTGCCAGCAGGGCTCCGCCTGGGCCCCAGCATTTT. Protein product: CASRAPPGPQHF.

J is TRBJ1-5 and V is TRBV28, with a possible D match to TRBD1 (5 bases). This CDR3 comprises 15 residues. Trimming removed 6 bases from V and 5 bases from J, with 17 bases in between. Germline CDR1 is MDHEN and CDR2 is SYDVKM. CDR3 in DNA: TGTGCCAGCAGCCCACGTGGGGGGTATCATCAGCCCCAGCATTTT. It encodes CASSPRGGYHQPQHF.

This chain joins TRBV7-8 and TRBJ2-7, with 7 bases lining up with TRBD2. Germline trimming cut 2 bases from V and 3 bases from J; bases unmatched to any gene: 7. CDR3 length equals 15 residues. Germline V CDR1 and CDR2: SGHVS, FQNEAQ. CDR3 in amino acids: CASSLYSGPSYEQYF. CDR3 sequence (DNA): TGTGCCAGCAGCTTATATAGCGGGCCGAGCTACGAGCAGTACTTC.

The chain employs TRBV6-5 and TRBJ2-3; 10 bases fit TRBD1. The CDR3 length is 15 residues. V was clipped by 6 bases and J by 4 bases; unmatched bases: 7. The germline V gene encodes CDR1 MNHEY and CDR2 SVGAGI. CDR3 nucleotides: TGTGCCAGCAGATCTGCGGGACAGGGGCCAGATACGCAGTATTTT. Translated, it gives CASRSAGQGPDTQYF.

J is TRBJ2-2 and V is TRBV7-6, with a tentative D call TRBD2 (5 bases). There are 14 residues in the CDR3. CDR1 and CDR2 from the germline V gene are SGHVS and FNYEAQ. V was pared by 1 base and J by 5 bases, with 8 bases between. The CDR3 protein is CASSLVGRTGELFF. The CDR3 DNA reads TGTGCCAGCAGCTTAGTGGGGAGAACCGGGGAGCTGTTTTTT.

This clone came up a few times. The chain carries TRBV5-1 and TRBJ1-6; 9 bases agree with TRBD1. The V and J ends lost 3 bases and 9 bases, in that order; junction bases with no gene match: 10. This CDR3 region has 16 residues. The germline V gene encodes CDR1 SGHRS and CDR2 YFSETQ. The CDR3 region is CASSSDRGETGSPLHF. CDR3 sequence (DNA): TGCGCCAGCAGCTCCGACAGGGGGGAGACGGGTTCACCCCTCCACTTT.

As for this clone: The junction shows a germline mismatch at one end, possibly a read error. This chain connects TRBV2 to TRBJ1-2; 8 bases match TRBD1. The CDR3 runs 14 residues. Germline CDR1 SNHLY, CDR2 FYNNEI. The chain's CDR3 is CASSEGAQGATRSF. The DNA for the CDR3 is TGTGCCAGCAGTGAAGGCGCGCAGGGGGCGACCCGCTCCTTC.

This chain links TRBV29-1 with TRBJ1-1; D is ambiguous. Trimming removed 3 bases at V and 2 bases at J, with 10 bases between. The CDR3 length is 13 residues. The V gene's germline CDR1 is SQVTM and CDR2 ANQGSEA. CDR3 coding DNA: TGCAGCGTTGAGACGGGGAAAAACACTGAAGCTTTCTTT. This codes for CSVETGKNTEAFF.

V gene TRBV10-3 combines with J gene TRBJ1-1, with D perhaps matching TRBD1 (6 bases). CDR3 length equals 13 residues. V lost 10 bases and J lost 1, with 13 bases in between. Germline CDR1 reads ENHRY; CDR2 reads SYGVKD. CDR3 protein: CASRTGPNTEAFF. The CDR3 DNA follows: TGTGCCAGCAGAACAGGGCCGAACACTGAAGCTTTCTTT.